These 20 T cell receptor beta chains originate from one sample sequenced in a study of T cell repertoires in cytomegalovirus infection. Their target antigens are unknown. Via MiXCR, TCRdb re-called the reads, giving one row per CDR3 protein. Among roughly 920,000 distinct CDR3 sequences listed, around 29% were seen once. The sequences come from cultured CD8+ T cells from PBMCs, collected from culture after CMV antigen stimulation. Receptors originate from a human donor in good health (CMV status not recorded). Some clones in this sample may be carry-over from other donors' samples.

This clonotype came up many times. The chain links TRBV7-8 to TRBJ2-5; no firm D call. Germline V CDR1 and CDR2: SGHVS, FQNEAQ. The length of the CDR3 is 13 residues. The germline V and J ends were trimmed by 5 bases and 5 bases, with 12 bases remaining between them. CDR3 amino acids: CASSPEERETQYF. DNA of the CDR3: TGTGCCAGCAGCCCCGAGGAAAGGGAGACCCAGTACTTC.

This clonotype was found many times. V usage is TRBV7-2 and J usage is TRBJ2-5; D is possibly TRBD1 or TRBD2 (6 bases each). V lost 8 bases and J 5 bases, leaving 18 bases between the germline ends. Germline CDR1 SGHTA, CDR2 FQGNSA. CDR3 length: 14 amino acids. The CDR3 DNA reads as TGTGCCAGCGTTTTAGAGGGGGGCTTTGAGACCCAGTACTTC. Its protein product is CASVLEGGFETQYF.

This clonotype occurred a few times. The chain couples TRBV28 to TRBJ2-3; possible D gene TRBD2, 6 bases. Per the germline V gene, CDR1 is MDHEN and CDR2 is SYDVKM. This CDR3 contains 16 residues. The V end was cut by 6 bases, the J end by 1 base, with 17 bases between. The CDR3 DNA is TGTGCCAGCAGGCCTCGACTAGGCTCGGGCACAGATACGCAGTATTTT. Protein: CASRPRLGSGTDTQYF.

V and J are TRBV7-9 and TRBJ2-7; 8 bases fit TRBD1. Germline CDR1 SEHNR, CDR2 FQNEAQ (reference sequence). With 3 bases clipped from V and 5 bases from J, the junction kept 6 bases outside the gene matches. This CDR3 is built from 14 residues. The CDR3 region is CASSFSTGVNEQYV. The CDR3 DNA sequence: TGTGCCAGCAGCTTCTCGACAGGGGTTAACGAGCAGTACGTC.

Many counts were recorded for this clonotype. The rearrangement links TRBV7-9 to TRBJ1-1; tentative D call: TRBD1 (6 bases). CDR3 size: 15 residues. Germline V lookup: CDR1 SEHNR, CDR2 FQNEAQ (reference sequence). Trimming pared 3 bases from V and 1 base from J, leaving 12 bases between. The CDR3 is CASSFPGHPNTEAFF. CDR3 nucleotide sequence: TGTGCCAGCAGCTTCCCGGGACATCCGAACACTGAAGCTTTCTTT.

J is TRBJ2-3 and V is TRBV5-1, with D perhaps TRBD2 (5 bases). Trimming left V 2 bases short and J 1 base short, with 8 bases between. This CDR3 is 14 amino acids long. The germline CDR1 and CDR2 sequences are SGHRS and YFSETQ. The CDR3 spells CASSFTRGTDTQYF. In DNA, the CDR3 is TGCGCCAGCAGCTTTACGAGGGGCACAGATACGCAGTATTTT.

A remark on this clonotype: The junction departs from the called germline gene at one end, perhaps through a read error. The chain recombines TRBV12-3 or TRBV12-4 with TRBJ1-1; D gene ambiguous. CDR3 length: 12 residues. The CDR3 loop is CANSPGNTEAFF. CDR3 DNA: TGTGCCAACAGTCCGGGGAACACTGAAGCTTTCTTT.

This clonotype showed up many times. This chain uses TRBV7-2 with TRBJ2-3; 12 nucleotides align to TRBD2. The V and J ends lost 5 bases and 4 bases, in that order; junction bases with no gene match: 10. This CDR3 has 17 amino acids. Germline lookup yields CDR1 SGHTA and CDR2 FQGNSA. The CDR3 sequence is CASSHGPSGGVSDTQYF. CDR3 DNA sequence: TGTGCCAGCAGCCACGGCCCTAGCGGGGGGGTGTCAGATACGCAGTATTTT.

This clonotype has a handful of counts. V is TRBV10-3 and J is TRBJ2-1; the match to TRBD2 covers 10 bases. V gave up 4 bases and J gave up 3 bases; unmatched junction bases: 0. Germline values: CDR1 ENHRY, CDR2 SYGVKD. CDR3 length: 14 residues. The CDR3: CAISVAGGYNEQFF. The CDR3 DNA follows: TGTGCCATCAGTGTAGCGGGGGGCTACAATGAGCAGTTCTTC.

This clonotype occurred a few times. The rearrangement joins TRBV4-1 to TRBJ1-3; D is undetermined. Germline assignment: CDR1 MGHRA and CDR2 YSYEKL. V dropped 0 bases and J dropped 0 bases, with 9 bases sitting between them. The CDR3 covers 16 residues. The CDR3 region is CASSQELSRSGNTIYF. DNA of the CDR3: TGCGCCAGCAGCCAAGAGCTCAGTCGCTCTGGAAACACCATATATTTT.

At least ten counts were recorded for this clonotype. The J gene is TRBJ2-1, the V gene TRBV7-8; 10 bases are a match to TRBD1. Germline assignment: CDR1 SGHVS and CDR2 FQNEAQ. The length of the CDR3 is 15 residues. Trimming removed 5 bases from V and 5 bases from J; junction bases left unmatched: 6. For the CDR3, the DNA is TGTGCCAGCAGCCGCCTCGGACAGGGGGACAATGAGCAGTTCTTC. This encodes CASSRLGQGDNEQFF. The whole variable domain, remainder taken from reference TRBV7-8 and TRBJ2-1, is GAGVSQSPRYKVAKRGQDVALRCDPISGHVSLFWYQQALGQGPEFLTYFQNEAQLDKSGLPSDRFFAERPEGSVSTLKIQRTQQEDSAVYLCASSRLGQGDNEQFFGPGTRLTVL.

Many counts were recorded for this clonotype. The V call is TRBV6-5, the J call TRBJ2-1; 8 positions match TRBD2. The ends lost 6 bases at V and 2 bases at J; junction bases unmatched: 3. Germline lookup yields CDR1 MNHEY and CDR2 SVGAGI. The CDR3 length is 14 residues. The CDR3 coding sequence is TGTGCCAGCAGGATAGCGGGACCCTACAATGAGCAGTTCTTC. Amino acids: CASRIAGPYNEQFF.

This clonotype was observed a handful of times. The chain has TRBV6-5 and TRBJ2-7; D is unresolved. CDR3 size: 13 residues. V dropped 6 bases and J dropped 4 bases, with 13 bases sitting between them. The germline gives CDR1 MNHEY, CDR2 SVGAGI. The CDR3 here is CASSESANYEQYF. The CDR3 DNA follows: TGTGCCAGCAGCGAAAGTGCTAATTACGAGCAGTACTTC.

For this clonotype: The germline gene is not matched at one end of the junction; a read error may be the cause. This chain joins TRBV6-5 and TRBJ1-4; D unclear. Germline V gene sequence: CDR1 MNHEY, CDR2 SVGAGI. This CDR3 has 17 amino acids. The CDR3 coding sequence is TGTGCCAGCAGTCCCGTATGGGGATCCCCCACTAATGAAATACTGTTTTTT. Translation gives CASSPVWGSPTNEILFF.

The J gene is TRBJ2-2, the V gene TRBV20-1; D gene ambiguous. This CDR3 region has 17 residues. The V and J ends lost 3 bases and 4 bases respectively, with 21 bases between them. CDR1 and CDR2 from the germline V gene are DFQATT and SNEGSKA (reference sequence). The CDR3 region has the DNA TGCAGTGCTAGTCTCAACGGACCGCGAGACCTCACCGGGGAGCTGTTTTTT. Translated: CSASLNGPRDLTGELFF.

This clonotype was seen repeatedly, ten times or more. This chain links TRBV7-8 with TRBJ2-1; the D gene is possibly TRBD1 (5 bases). V was clipped by 0 bases and J by 7 bases, with 7 bases between them. Germline V gene data show CDR1 as SGHVS and CDR2 as FQNEAQ. The CDR3 totals 13 residues. The CDR3 DNA is TGTGCCAGCAGCTTAGCCAGGGAAAATGAGCAGTTCTTC. Translation: CASSLARENEQFF.

This clonotype was seen at least ten times. V gene TRBV12-3 or TRBV12-4 combines with J gene TRBJ2-5, with D possibly TRBD1 on 6 matching bases. V dropped 6 bases and J dropped 6 bases, with 17 bases sitting between them. This CDR3 comprises 14 residues. The CDR3 loop reads CASSFPGDWQTQYF. The CDR3, as DNA: TGTGCCAGCAGCTTCCCAGGGGATTGGCAGACCCAGTACTTC.

Many counts were recorded for this clonotype. V gene TRBV19 combines with J gene TRBJ2-6, with TRBD1 matching 9 bases. The V segment lost 5 bases and the J segment 0 bases; nucleotides outside the gene matches: 11. Looked up from germline, CDR1 is LNHDA and CDR2 is SQIVND (reference sequence). The CDR3 covers 19 residues. The CDR3: CASSALGQGVSSGANVLTF. CDR3 coding DNA: TGTGCCAGTAGTGCCCTGGGACAGGGCGTTAGCTCTGGGGCCAACGTCCTGACTTTC. The complete variable domain, with remaining parts taken from reference TRBV19 and TRBJ2-6, reads DGGITQSPKYLFRKEGQNVTLSCEQNLNHDAMYWYRQDPGQGLRLIYYSQIVNDFQKGDIAEGYSVSREKKESFPLTVTSAQKNPTAFYLCASSALGQGVSSGANVLTFGAGSRLTVL.

The chain recombines TRBV5-4 with TRBJ2-7; 10 nucleotides line up with TRBD1. Germline V gene lookup returns CDR1 SGHNT and CDR2 YYREEE (reference sequence). The CDR3 is 16 amino acids. V lost 2 bases and J lost 4; bases outside the gene matches: 9. CDR3 sequence reads: CASSFSPDRGQYEQYF. DNA of the CDR3: TGTGCCAGCAGCTTCTCCCCCGACAGGGGGCAGTACGAGCAGTACTTC. Complete variable domain (other parts from reference TRBV5-4 and TRBJ2-7): ETGVTQSPTHLIKTRGQQVTLRCSSQSGHNTVSWYQQALGQGPQFIFQYYREEENGRGNFPPRFSGLQFPNYSSELNVNALELDDSALYLCASSFSPDRGQYEQYFGPGTRLTVT.

The V and J genes are TRBV11-2 and TRBJ2-3, with TRBD2 matching 11 bases. V was pared by 1 base and J by 4 bases, with 10 bases of the junction left unmatched. The CDR3 is 18 amino acids. Looked up from germline, CDR1 is SGHAT and CDR2 is FQNNGV. Here the CDR3 reads CASSLGASGGFWADTQYF. The CDR3 DNA is TGTGCCAGCAGCTTAGGGGCTAGCGGGGGGTTTTGGGCAGATACGCAGTATTTT.